Listed below are T cell receptor beta chains from one sample, sequenced in a study of blood T cell repertoires in COVID-19. Sequencing was performed with immunoSEQ multiplex PCR; in TCRdb, only in-frame clones are kept and a portion is missing. The top ten clones hold around 5% of a sample with more than 25,000 clones, 75% to 90% of them seen once. Sequencing was performed on peripheral blood. These TCRs come from a man aged 55 to 70 with active COVID-19. CDR3s include the opening cysteine and the closing phenylalanine or tryptophan. Fields, in order: clone size, V gene, D gene, J gene, CDR3 DNA, CDR3 protein. D genes are given only for firm matches. Only part of the rows carry a size: once, few, many, or a class if the clone is expanded.

.	TRBV6-4	.	TRBJ2-3	TGTGCCAGCAGTGAAACTAGCCGAACAGATACGCAGTATTTT	CASSETSRTDTQYF
.	TRBV21-1	.	TRBJ2-1	TGTGCCAGCAGCAATAAATACAATGAGCAGTTCTTC	CASSNKYNEQFF
few	TRBV2	.	TRBJ2-1	TGTGCCAGCAGTGAAGAGGGCAGGGGAAACAATGAGCAGTTCTTC	CASSEEGRGNNEQFF
.	TRBV10-3	TRBD2	TRBJ2-5	TGTGCCATCAGTGATGGACTAGCGGGGAGCCTGGATGGCCAGTACTTC	CAISDGLAGSLDGQYF
.	TRBV7-9	.	TRBJ2-1	TGTGCCAGCAGCCAACGGGCGGGGCAATTGTCCTACAATGAGCAGTTCTTC	CASSQRAGQLSYNEQFF
.	TRBV9	.	TRBJ2-7	TGTGCCAGCAGCGTAGACGGAGATCCGGGAGCTCCCTACGAGCAGTACTTC	CASSVDGDPGAPYEQYF
.	TRBV28	TRBD1	TRBJ2-6	TGTGCCAGCAGATCCGGGACAGGAGACTCTGGGGCCAACGTCCTGACTTTC	CASRSGTGDSGANVLTF
.	TRBV19	.	TRBJ2-5	TGTGCCAGTAGTATAGTAGCGAACCAAGAGACCCAGTACTTC	CASSIVANQETQYF
few	TRBV4-2	TRBD2	TRBJ2-3	TGTGCCAGCAGCCAAAGCGGGGATCGCACAGATACGCAGTATTTT	CASSQSGDRTDTQYF
.	TRBV18	.	TRBJ1-1	TGTGCCAGCTCGCTGGTGGACAGTACTCTCACTGAAGCTTTCTTT	CASSLVDSTLTEAFF
once	TRBV5-6	.	TRBJ2-5	TGTGCCAGCAGCTTAGCCGAAGAGACCCAGTACTTC	CASSLAEETQYF
.	TRBV7-2	.	TRBJ2-7	TGTGCCAGCAGCTTAGGCGGGGCCATCTACGAGCAGTACTTC	CASSLGGAIYEQYF
.	TRBV2	TRBD1	TRBJ1-5	TGTGCCAGCACCCGGACAGGTAATCAGCCCCAGCATTTT	CASTRTGNQPQHF
.	TRBV5-8	.	TRBJ1-2	TGTGCCAGCAGCTTGGGACAGCGTACTAACTATGGCTACACCTTC	CASSLGQRTNYGYTF
.	TRBV18	TRBD2	TRBJ2-1	TGTGCCAGCTCACCTAATTGGATCGGGGGGGGCTTCTACAATGAGCAGTTCTTC	CASSPNWIGGGFYNEQFF
.	TRBV7-9	TRBD1	TRBJ1-1	TGTGCCAGCAGCAGCGAGGGACAGGGGCTCGGGAACACTGAAGCTTTCTTT	CASSSEGQGLGNTEAFF
once	TRBV18	.	TRBJ2-3	TGTGCCAGCTCCGGGGGCACAGATACGCAGTATTTT	CASSGGTDTQYF
few	TRBV5-8	TRBD1	TRBJ2-1	TGTGCCAGCAGCTCAGTGACAGGGTATAGTGAGCAGTTCTTC	CASSSVTGYSEQFF
few	TRBV5-1	.	TRBJ2-2	TGCGCCAGCAGCTTCGGATCCAAGTACACTAGCTATGGCGGGGAGCTGTTTTTT	CASSFGSKYTSYGGELFF
.	TRBV7-2	TRBD2	TRBJ2-2	TGTGCCAGCAGCTTAGAATCCCAGCGGGGGGGCGGGGAGCTGTTTTTT	CASSLESQRGGGELFF
few	TRBV4-2	TRBD1	TRBJ1-5	TGTGCCAGCAGCGCACAGGGGTATTACCCTCAGCCCCAGCATTTT	CASSAQGYYPQPQHF
.	TRBV20-1	TRBD1	TRBJ1-6	TGCAGTGCCCATGGGACAGGACCCCTCCACTTT	CSAHGTGPLHF